This T cell receptor (beta chain) was obtained from a study of blood T cell repertoires in COVID-19 (dated by TCRdb to 2020 to 2022). With regard to the full study: Samples from collaborators originated in the United States, Italy and Spain and spanned both the acute and convalescent phases of COVID-19. Sample metadata almost always included a de-identified subject ID, COVID-19 status, age in years and sex. The material from the prospective study consisted of cDNA or gDNA derived from T cells, B-cell-depleted T cells, or PBMCs. Samples were obtained from the ongoing ImmuneRACE study (first 160 participants) and from about 1,300 subjects provided by 6 global collaborators. Where available, HLA class I and class II types were obtained from metadata supplied by the sample provider rather than from assay-based typing. A freely available public database, intended as a resource for researchers studying the immune response to SARS-CoV-2, is where the repertoires were released. The dataset comprised deeply sampled blood TCRbeta repertoires from subjects exposed to, actively infected with, or recovered from COVID-19. General study outcomes and caveats: Clinical and demographic metadata were provided uncurated, with the amount varying by source and participant.

Regarding this clone: Its recognized antigen is unknown. Nothing much larger sits one base from this clone, and base qualities are not available.

The immunoSEQ Assay, a bias-controlled multiplex PCR, was used to amplify TCRbeta CDR3 regions from genomic DNA. The authors processed their data as follows. Nucleated cell counts per sample were estimated from amplification of reference gene primers within the assay. To quantify the absolute abundance of each unique TCRbeta CDR3 rearrangement, sequence reads were collapsed and filtered. Productive Simpson clonality was computed per sample as the square root of Simpson's diversity index over productive rearrangements. The source is immuneACCESS, and TCRdb retained only in-frame sequences with V and J called. Part of the clones is not carried over; for the studies checked, unresolved V genes explain less than half of this, and the remainder is unexplained. V, J and clone size are those of that table, while D and trimming were read from the DNA. This sample has some 330,000 clones in its table, and 80% to 85% of those were observed once. The ten biggest clones cover around 5.1% of the sample.

Participants in the prospective study were aged roughly 18 to 95 years, lived in 24 United States geographic areas, and enrolled through a virtual design. Cohort assignment in the prospective study relied on participant-reported clinical history from a screening survey and a study questionnaire. For ImmuneRACE Cohort 3, a participant was defined as recovered based on two consecutive negative NP/OP PCR tests, clearance by a healthcare professional, or resolution of symptoms. In the prospective study, mobile phlebotomists collected whole blood, serum and a nasopharyngeal or oropharyngeal swab from each participant. Prospective study participants could optionally give additional blood draws and questionnaires over an approximately two-month period. Blood samples from the prospective study were shipped frozen or at room temperature prior to DNA extraction. Taken from the germline V gene, the CDR1 and CDR2 loops are SGDLS and YYNGEE. The CDR3 measures 14 amino acids from cysteine to phenylalanine. Left in the record is the CDR3 DNA by itself, 42 bases read in frame from the first base. At the junction V is shortened by 1 base and J by 1 base, with 9 bases in between.

The receptor was derived from a woman between 50 and 59 years old who had recovered from COVID-19. Material for sequencing was PBMCs or T cells enriched from blood (not recorded which). The chain was built from TRBV9 and TRBJ2-7; possibly the D gene is TRBD2, per 6 matching bases. The CDR3 sequence is CASSVQGGSYEQYF. The nucleotides read TGTGCCAGCAGCGTACAGGGAGGATCCTACGAGCAGTACTTC.